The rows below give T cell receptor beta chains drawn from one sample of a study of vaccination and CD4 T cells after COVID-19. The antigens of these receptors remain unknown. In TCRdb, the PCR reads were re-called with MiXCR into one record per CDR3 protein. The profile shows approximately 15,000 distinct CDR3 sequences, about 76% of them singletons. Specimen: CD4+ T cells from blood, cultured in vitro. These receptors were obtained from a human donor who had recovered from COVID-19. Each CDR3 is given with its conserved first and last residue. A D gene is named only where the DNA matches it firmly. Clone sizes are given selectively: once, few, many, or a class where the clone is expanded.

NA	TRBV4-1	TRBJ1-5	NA	CASSQVDRVQQPQHF	TGCGCCAGCAGCCAAGTCGATCGCGTGCAGCAGCCCCAGCATTTT
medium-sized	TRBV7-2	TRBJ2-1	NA	CASSDYLYNEQFF	TGTGCCAGCAGCGACTACCTCTACAATGAGCAGTTCTTC
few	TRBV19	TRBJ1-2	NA	CASSNLNAGAYGYTF	TGTGCCAGTAGTAATCTGAACGCCGGAGCTTATGGCTACACCTTC
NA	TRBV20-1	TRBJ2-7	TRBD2	CSATPSGTYVRVYF	TGCAGTGCTACCCCTAGCGGGACCTACGTAAGGGTGTACTTC
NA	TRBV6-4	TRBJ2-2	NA	CASSAQPNTGELFF	TGTGCCAGCAGTGCACAGCCGAACACCGGGGAGCTGTTTTTT
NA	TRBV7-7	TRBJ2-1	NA	CASSRSSGAYNEQFF	TGTGCTAGCAGCCGGAGTTCGGGGGCTTACAATGAGCAGTTCTTC
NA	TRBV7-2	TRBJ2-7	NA	CASSFHRDTHEQYF	TGTGCCAGCAGCTTTCACCGGGACACCCACGAGCAGTACTTC
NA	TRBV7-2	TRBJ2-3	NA	CASSPRPETSTDTQYF	TGTGCCAGCAGCCCCCGGCCCGAGACTAGCACAGATACGCAGTATTTT
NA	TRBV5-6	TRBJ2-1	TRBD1	CASSWPGQSLNEQFF	TGTGCCAGCAGCTGGCCGGGACAGTCCCTAAATGAGCAGTTCTTC
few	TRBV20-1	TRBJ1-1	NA	CSAREPDGLNTEAFF	TGCAGTGCTAGAGAGCCAGACGGTTTGAACACTGAAGCTTTCTTT
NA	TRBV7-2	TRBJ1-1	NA	CASSLVAVSTEAFF	TGTGCCAGCAGCTTAGTCGCGGTGAGCACTGAAGCTTTCTTT
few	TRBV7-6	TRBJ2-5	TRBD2	CASSSQPGRATQYF	TGTGCCAGCAGCTCCCAGCCCGGGAGGGCCACCCAGTACTTC
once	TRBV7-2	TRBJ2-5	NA	CASSSPQSETQYF	TGTGCCAGCAGCTCCCCCCAGTCGGAGACCCAGTACTTC
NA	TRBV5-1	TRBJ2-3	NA	CASSFYRASTDTQYF	TGCGCCAGCAGCTTTTACAGGGCGAGCACAGATACGCAGTATTTT
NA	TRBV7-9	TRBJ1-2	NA	CASSLNFAHGGYTF	TGTGCCAGCAGCTTAAATTTTGCCCATGGAGGCTACACCTTC
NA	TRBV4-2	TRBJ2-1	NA	CASSQQREWAYNEQFF	TGTGCCAGCAGCCAACAACGGGAGTGGGCCTACAATGAGCAGTTCTTC
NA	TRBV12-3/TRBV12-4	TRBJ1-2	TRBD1	CASSRGTGGVGSFGYTF	TGTGCCAGCAGCAGGGGGACAGGGGGCGTAGGGTCCTTCGGCTACACCTTC
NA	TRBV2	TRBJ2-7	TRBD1	CASSGGQGSYEQYF	TGTGCCAGCAGTGGCGGACAGGGTTCCTACGAGCAGTACTTC
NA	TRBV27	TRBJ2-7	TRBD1	CASSPQGARYEQYF	TGTGCCAGCAGTCCACAGGGGGCGCGGTACGAGCAGTACTTC
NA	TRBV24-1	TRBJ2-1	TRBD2	CATSEGLAGARQFF	TGTGCCACCAGTGAAGGACTAGCGGGAGCCCGGCAGTTCTTC
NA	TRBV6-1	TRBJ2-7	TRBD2	CASSEGPPGGSSYEQYF	TGTGCCAGCAGTGAAGGCCCCCCGGGCGGGAGCTCCTACGAGCAGTACTTC
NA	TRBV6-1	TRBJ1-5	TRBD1	CASSGTGTGNQPQHF	TGTGCCAGCAGTGGAACCGGGACAGGCAATCAGCCCCAGCATTTT
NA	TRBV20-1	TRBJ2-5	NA	CSARDPLPSGRRETQYF	TGCAGTGCTAGAGATCCATTACCCTCGGGGAGGCGGGAGACCCAGTACTTC
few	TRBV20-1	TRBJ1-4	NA	CSAERGRSNEKLFF	TGCAGTGCCGAGCGGGGCCGGTCTAATGAAAAACTGTTTTTT
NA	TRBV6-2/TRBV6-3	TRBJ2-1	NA	CASSYSNRKFF	TGTGCCAGCAGTTACTCGAACAGAAAATTCTTC
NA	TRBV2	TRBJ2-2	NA	CASTLHTGELFF	TGTGCCAGCACCCTACACACCGGGGAGCTGTTTTTT
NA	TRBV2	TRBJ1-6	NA	CASSEPATNSPLHF	TGTGCCAGCAGTGAACCAGCCACGAATTCACCCCTCCACTTT
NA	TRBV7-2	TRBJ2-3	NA	CASSPDYLSTDTQYF	TGTGCCAGCAGCCCGGACTATCTCAGCACAGATACGCAGTATTTT
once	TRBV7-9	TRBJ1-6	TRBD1	CASSAGTARPPLHF	TGTGCCAGCAGCGCGGGGACAGCTAGGCCACCCCTCCACTTT
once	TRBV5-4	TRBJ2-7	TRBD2	CASSLDLAGGGEQYF	TGTGCCAGCAGCTTGGATCTAGCGGGTGGGGGGGAGCAGTACTTC
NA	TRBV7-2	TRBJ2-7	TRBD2	CASSLTSVPYEQYF	TGTGCCAGCAGCTTGACTAGCGTGCCCTACGAGCAGTACTTC
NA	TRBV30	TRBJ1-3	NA	CAWEAPGKTGNTIYF	TGTGCCTGGGAAGCGCCCGGTAAGACTGGAAACACCATATATTTT
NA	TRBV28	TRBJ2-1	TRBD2	CASNIAGGPGYNEQFF	TGTGCCAGCAATATAGCGGGAGGGCCTGGGTACAATGAGCAGTTCTTC
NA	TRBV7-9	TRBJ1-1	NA	CASSLVRGAFF	TGTGCCAGCAGCTTAGTACGGGGAGCTTTCTTT
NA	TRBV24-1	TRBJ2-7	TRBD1	CATSESDRTPDEQYF	TGTGCCACCAGTGAATCGGACAGGACCCCTGACGAGCAGTACTTC
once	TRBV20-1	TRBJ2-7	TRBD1	CSARRGTGSYEQYF	TGCAGTGCTAGGAGGGGGACAGGGTCCTACGAGCAGTACTTC
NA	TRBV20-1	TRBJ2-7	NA	CSALPDSPVAYEQYF	TGCAGTGCCCTCCCAGACAGCCCCGTGGCCTACGAGCAGTACTTC
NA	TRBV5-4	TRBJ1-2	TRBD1	CASSRRDRGHYGYTF	TGTGCCAGCAGCCGTCGGGACAGGGGACACTATGGCTACACCTTC
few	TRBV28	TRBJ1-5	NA	CASTTGNGNQPQHF	TGTGCCAGCACCACAGGGAACGGCAATCAGCCCCAGCATTTT
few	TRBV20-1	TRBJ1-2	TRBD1	CSASGDRFTYGYTF	TGCAGTGCTAGTGGGGACAGGTTTACATATGGCTACACCTTC
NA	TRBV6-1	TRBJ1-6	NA	CASSLRQVVPLHF	TGTGCCAGCAGTCTCCGACAGGTCGTACCCCTCCACTTT
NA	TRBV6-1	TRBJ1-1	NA	CASSEQGSEAFF	TGTGCCAGCTCGGAGCAGGGTTCTGAAGCTTTCTTT
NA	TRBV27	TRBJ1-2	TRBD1	CASSRTIPTGGIYYGYTF	TGTGCCAGCAGTCGTACAATACCGACAGGGGGGATATACTATGGCTACACCTTC
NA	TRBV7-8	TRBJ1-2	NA	CASSLFSGNYGYTF	TGTGCCAGCAGCTTATTTTCAGGGAACTATGGCTACACCTTC
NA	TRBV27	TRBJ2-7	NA	CASRGHGSYEQYF	TGTGCCAGCAGGGGACATGGGAGCTACGAGCAGTACTTC
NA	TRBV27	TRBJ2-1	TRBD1	CASSSDRGVGNEQFF	TGTGCCAGCAGCAGTGACAGGGGCGTTGGCAATGAGCAGTTCTTC
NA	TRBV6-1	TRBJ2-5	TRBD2	CASTDSGRAGTQYF	TGTGCCAGCACCGATAGCGGGAGGGCTGGGACCCAGTACTTC
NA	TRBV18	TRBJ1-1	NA	CASSVTEQGATEAFF	TGTGCCAGCTCAGTTACCGAACAGGGAGCCACTGAAGCTTTCTTT
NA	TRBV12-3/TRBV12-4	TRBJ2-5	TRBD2	CASSIGLAGNQETQYF	TGTGCCAGCAGTATCGGACTAGCGGGGAACCAAGAGACCCAGTACTTC
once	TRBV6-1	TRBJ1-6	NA	CASTPRDNAPLHF	TGTGCCAGCACCCCCCGGGACAACGCGCCCCTCCACTTT
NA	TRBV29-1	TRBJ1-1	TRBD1	CSVVGTGVLNTEAFF	TGCAGCGTTGTTGGGACAGGGGTTTTGAACACTGAAGCTTTCTTT
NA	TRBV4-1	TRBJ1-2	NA	CASSQVQRWRGDGYTF	TGCGCCAGCAGCCAGGTCCAAAGGTGGAGGGGGGATGGCTACACCTTC
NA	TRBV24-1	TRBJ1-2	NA	CATSDDGGGRYYGYTF	TGTGCCACCAGTGACGATGGAGGGGGGCGCTACTATGGCTACACCTTC
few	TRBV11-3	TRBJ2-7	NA	CASSLGVTRSEQYF	TGTGCCAGCAGCTTAGGGGTGACTAGATCCGAGCAGTACTTC
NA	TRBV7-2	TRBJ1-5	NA	CASSLSQIGNQPQHF	TGTGCCAGCAGCTTAAGCCAGATTGGCAATCAGCCCCAGCATTTT
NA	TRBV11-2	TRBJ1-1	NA	CAGTGPGDTEAFF	TGTGCCGGGACGGGCCCTGGGGACACTGAAGCTTTCTTT
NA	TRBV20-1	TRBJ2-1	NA	CSASERKSSYNEQFF	TGCAGTGCTAGCGAGCGGAAGAGCTCCTACAATGAGCAGTTCTTC
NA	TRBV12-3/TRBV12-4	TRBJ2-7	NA	CASRMTRYYEQYF	TGTGCCAGCAGGATGACTAGATACTACGAGCAGTACTTC
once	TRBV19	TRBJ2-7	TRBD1	CASSSRDRNYEQYF	TGTGCCAGTAGCAGCCGGGACAGAAACTACGAGCAGTACTTC
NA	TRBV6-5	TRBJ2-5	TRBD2	CASSYWTSGQETQYF	TGTGCCAGCAGTTACTGGACTAGCGGGCAAGAGACCCAGTACTTC